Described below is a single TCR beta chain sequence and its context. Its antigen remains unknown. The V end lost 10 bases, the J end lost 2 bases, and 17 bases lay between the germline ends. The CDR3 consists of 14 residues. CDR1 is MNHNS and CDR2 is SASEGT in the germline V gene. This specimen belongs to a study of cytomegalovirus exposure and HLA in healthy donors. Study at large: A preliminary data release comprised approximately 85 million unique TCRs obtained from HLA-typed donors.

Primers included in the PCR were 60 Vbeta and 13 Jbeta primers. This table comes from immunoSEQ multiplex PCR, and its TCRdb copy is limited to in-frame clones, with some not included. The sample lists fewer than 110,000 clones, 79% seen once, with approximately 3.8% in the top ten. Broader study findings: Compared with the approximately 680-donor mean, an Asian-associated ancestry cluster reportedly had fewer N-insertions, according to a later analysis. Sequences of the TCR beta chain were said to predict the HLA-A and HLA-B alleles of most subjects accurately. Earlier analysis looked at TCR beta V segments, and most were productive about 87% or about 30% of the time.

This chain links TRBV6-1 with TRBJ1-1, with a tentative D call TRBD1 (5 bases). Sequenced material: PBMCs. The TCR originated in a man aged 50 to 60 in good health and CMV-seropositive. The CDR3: CATTPDRTNTEAFF. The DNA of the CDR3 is TGTGCCACCACGCCCGACAGAACTAACACTGAAGCTTTCTTT.